A selection of T cell receptor beta chains follows, all from one sample in a study of blood T cells in healthy people across ages. TCRdb called the 5' RACE reads again in MiXCR, with one record for every CDR3 protein. The data hold 650,000 to 1,000,000 distinct CDR3 sequences, with around 36% observed a single time. Sequencing was carried out using blood. Source of these receptors: a young man in good health. The CDR3 runs from the conserved cysteine through the conserved F or W. The D gene is left open where the match is weak. The size entry is marked missing in some rows and otherwise reads once, few, many or a size class.

cdr3_length clone_size d_call j_call v_call cdr3_nt cdr3_aa
12 NA NA TRBJ1-1 TRBV6-8 TGTGCCAGCAGTCCCGTAAAGGGAAAAGCTTTCTTT CASSPVKGKAFF
14 few TRBD1 TRBJ2-7 TRBV28 TGTGCCAGCAGACTCGGGACAGGGGCCTACGAGCAGTACTTC CASRLGTGAYEQYF
11 NA NA TRBJ2-1 TRBV28 TGTGCCAGCATTCTGAACAATGTGCAGTTCTTC CASILNNVQFF
15 many NA TRBJ1-2 TRBV12-3/TRBV12-4 TGTGCCAGCAGTTCTCGTAGGGAAGGTTACTATGGCTACACCTTC CASSSRREGYYGYTF
14 few NA TRBJ1-4 TRBV12-3/TRBV12-4 TGTGCCAGCAGTTTATCTGGGGGGAATGAAAAACTGTTTTTT CASSLSGGNEKLFF
14 few NA TRBJ1-1 TRBV15 TGTGCCACCAGCAGAGTTGGCAGTTTCAATGAAGCTTTCTTT CATSRVGSFNEAFF
17 NA NA TRBJ1-6 TRBV12-3/TRBV12-4 TGTGCCAGCAGTTCAGGGGAGGGCCGAGGGAATAATTCACCCCTCCACTTT CASSSGEGRGNNSPLHF
13 NA NA TRBJ2-5 TRBV10-3 TGTGCCATCAGTGGGACAGCCAGAGAGACCCAGTACTTC CAISGTARETQYF
14 NA NA TRBJ1-2 TRBV5-5 TGTGCCAGCAGCTTGGAGGGGGTTGTCGGAGGCTACACCTTC CASSLEGVVGGYTF
14 few NA TRBJ2-5 TRBV7-9 TGTGCCAGCAGCTTCGGGACGGGGTTAAGGGCCCAGTACTTC CASSFGTGLRAQYF
16 NA NA TRBJ2-1 TRBV7-3 TGTGCCAGCAGCTTAATAAAGGAGAAGCCCTACAATAAGCAGTTCTTC CASSLIKEKPYNKQFF
15 few NA TRBJ1-1 TRBV29-1 TGCAGCGTTGAAGTATCCGGGTCGGGGAACACTGAAGCTTTCTTT CSVEVSGSGNTEAFF
16 NA NA TRBJ2-7 TRBV6-2/TRBV6-3 TGTGCCAGCAGTTATAGGTGGGATAATTCCGTTGATGAGCAGTACTTC CASSYRWDNSVDEQYF
15 NA TRBD1 TRBJ2-3 TRBV5-1 TGCGCCAGCAGCGACGGGACAGGGAGCACAGATACGCAGTATTTT CASSDGTGSTDTQYF
16 NA NA TRBJ2-7 TRBV7-2 TGTGCCAGCAGCTCCAGCCGGGACGGCGGGACCTACGAGCAGTACTTC CASSSSRDGGTYEQYF
15 few NA TRBJ2-1 TRBV7-9 TGTGCCAGCAGCTCCGAGGGGTGGCGGGACAATGAGCAGTTCTTC CASSSEGWRDNEQFF
16 NA NA TRBJ2-7 TRBV7-6 TGTGCCAGCAGCTTAGCGGGGGCGGGGAACCCCTACGAGCAGTACTTC CASSLAGAGNPYEQYF
14 NA NA TRBJ1-5 TRBV20-1 TGCAGTGCTGGTTTCAGGGTCGGCAATCAGCCCCAGCATTTT CSAGFRVGNQPQHF
16 NA TRBD2 TRBJ2-7 TRBV6-2/TRBV6-3 TGTGCCAGCAGTTACTCGCTGGCTAGCGGGAACTACGAGCAGTACTTC CASSYSLASGNYEQYF
15 NA TRBD1 TRBJ1-4 TRBV7-2 TGTGCCAGCAGCGTACAGGGGGCTGGTAATGAAAAACTGTTTTTT CASSVQGAGNEKLFF
15 once NA TRBJ1-6 TRBV2 TGTGCCAGCGGAGAAGCGAAGGGATTGGTTCCACCCCTCCACTTT CASGEAKGLVPPLHF
16 NA NA TRBJ1-5 TRBV4-1 TGCGCCAGCAGCCAACCGGGGGGCAGGAGCAATCAGCCCCAGCATTTT CASSQPGGRSNQPQHF
15 NA NA TRBJ1-1 TRBV7-2 TGTGCCAGCAGCTTAGATCAGGGCGAGAACACTGAAGCTTTCTTT CASSLDQGENTEAFF
19 NA TRBD2 TRBJ2-3 TRBV5-1 TGCGCCAGCAGCTTGGCCGGGACCAGCGGGGCGAAGAGCACAGATACGCAGTATTTT CASSLAGTSGAKSTDTQYF
15 many TRBD1 TRBJ1-2 TRBV5-6 TGTGCCAGCAGCCTTACAAGAGACAGGGACTATGGCTACACCTTC CASSLTRDRDYGYTF
13 few NA TRBJ1-1 TRBV25-1 TGTGCCAGCACTCAAGGGAGCCACACTGAAGCTTTCTTT CASTQGSHTEAFF
14 NA TRBD1 TRBJ2-7 TRBV12-5 TGTGCTAGTGGTGGGGACAGGGACGGCTACGAGCAGTACTTC CASGGDRDGYEQYF
15 NA NA TRBJ1-5 TRBV20-1 TGCAGTGCTAGAAGTGCCGGGGTAGAGCATCAGCCCCAGCATTTT CSARSAGVEHQPQHF
13 few NA TRBJ2-5 TRBV4-1 TGCGCCAGCAGCCCTCGGCCGAGAGAGACCCAGTACTTC CASSPRPRETQYF
19 few NA TRBJ2-7 TRBV7-9 TGTGCCAGCAGCTTAGGGGGGGTTGTGGGCAGCGCGAGCTCCTACGAGCAGTACTTC CASSLGGVVGSASSYEQYF
13 few NA TRBJ1-5 TRBV20-1 TGCAGTGCTAGACTGGGGTTCAATCAGCCCCAGCATTTT CSARLGFNQPQHF
15 NA NA TRBJ2-7 TRBV7-8 TGTGCCAGCAGCTTAGGACACCGGGACCTCTACGAGCAGTACTTC CASSLGHRDLYEQYF
15 NA TRBD1 TRBJ1-1 TRBV10-3 TGTGCCATCACTGGGACAGGGGGTATGAACACTGAAGCTTTCTTT CAITGTGGMNTEAFF
13 NA NA TRBJ1-2 TRBV6-2/TRBV6-3 TGTGCCAGCAGTCGATCGGGACGCCCAGGCTACACCTTC CASSRSGRPGYTF
16 few NA TRBJ1-6 TRBV9 TGTGCCAGCAGCCGGGACCCCACTACGCGAAATTCACCCCTCCACTTT CASSRDPTTRNSPLHF
15 NA TRBD1 TRBJ1-4 TRBV4-1 TGCGCCAGCAGCCAGGAGACAGGGGGAAATGAAAAACTGTTTTTT CASSQETGGNEKLFF
17 NA TRBD2 TRBJ2-5 TRBV28 TGTGCCAGCAGTTTAGGGACCCTTGGGAGGGGTCAAGAGACCCAGTACTTC CASSLGTLGRGQETQYF
16 few NA TRBJ2-7 TRBV25-1 TGTGCCAGCAGTGTGGCAGGGGCCAGCTCCTACAATGAGCAGTACTTC CASSVAGASSYNEQYF
15 many NA TRBJ2-3 TRBV30 TGTGCCTGGAGTGTACTTGGGGGGTTCACAGATACGCAGTATTTT CAWSVLGGFTDTQYF
17 NA TRBD1 TRBJ1-4 TRBV6-6 TGTGCCAGCAGTTACGCGAGCCCGGGACAGGGGGCCCCTGAACTGTTTTTT CASSYASPGQGAPELFF
13 many NA TRBJ1-5 TRBV6-5 TGTGCCAGCAGTTACTCCCCGAATCAGCCCCAGCATTTT CASSYSPNQPQHF
15 few TRBD1 TRBJ1-1 TRBV20-1 TGCAGTGCTAGAGATTCTTCAGGGGGCGGCGCTGAAGCTTTCTTT CSARDSSGGGAEAFF
13 few NA TRBJ2-7 TRBV11-1 TGTGCCAGCAGCTTCGGTGGAGGGCTCGAGCAGTACTTC CASSFGGGLEQYF
14 few NA TRBJ2-3 TRBV9 TGTGCCAGCAGCGGGATGAGGGGCACAGATACGCAGTATTTT CASSGMRGTDTQYF
15 NA NA TRBJ1-1 TRBV5-1 TGCGCCAGCAGCTTGCCAGGATTCATGAACACTGAAGCTTTCTTT CASSLPGFMNTEAFF
14 many TRBD2 TRBJ2-5 TRBV9 TGTGCCAGCAGCCTAGGGACTACCCAAGAGACCCAGTACTTC CASSLGTTQETQYF
14 few TRBD1 TRBJ1-2 TRBV3-1 TGTGCCAGCAGCCAACAGGGACAGGGAGGTGGCTACACCTTC CASSQQGQGGGYTF
14 NA TRBD1 TRBJ2-5 TRBV5-6 TGTGCCAGCAGCTTGCAGGACAGGGAAGAGACCCAGTACTTC CASSLQDREETQYF
15 few TRBD1 TRBJ1-6 TRBV7-2 TGTGCCAGCAGCTTAGCCGGACAGGGGAATTCACCCCCCCACTTT CASSLAGQGNSPPHF
11 many NA TRBJ1-1 TRBV29-1 TGCAGCGTTGACAGGGGCACTGAAGCTTTCTTT CSVDRGTEAFF
14 NA NA TRBJ1-2 TRBV4-1 TGCGTCAGCAGCCAAGTAATTCCTAACTATGGCTACACCTTC CVSSQVIPNYGYTF
12 few NA TRBJ1-2 TRBV10-2 TGCGCCAGCAACGAGGACTTTTATGGCTACACCTTC CASNEDFYGYTF
14 NA NA TRBJ2-7 TRBV10-3 TGTGCCATCAGGGAAGGCGAAGCCTCCTACGAGCAGTACTTC CAIREGEASYEQYF
12 many NA TRBJ2-3 TRBV6-2/TRBV6-3 TGTGCCAGCAGTAGTCTAGGAAATACGCAGTATTTT CASSSLGNTQYF
16 NA NA TRBJ1-2 TRBV5-1 TGCGCCAGCAGCTCGTTGACAGGCGAAGCTAACTATGGCTACACCTTC CASSSLTGEANYGYTF